These 14 T cell receptor beta chains were sequenced from one sample in a study of cytomegalovirus exposure and HLA in healthy donors. The PCR contained 60 Vbeta and 13 Jbeta primers. Libraries were prepared by immunoSEQ multiplex PCR; TCRdb keeps only in-frame clonotypes and omits some of them. The sample shows about 180,000 clones, 84% of them seen only once. What was sequenced was PBMCs. The receptors stem from a girl aged 2 to 9 in good health and CMV-seropositive.

V gene TRBV5-8 combines with J gene TRBJ2-1; 8 nucleotides line up with TRBD2. The trim removed 2 bases at V and 2 bases at J, leaving 3 bases unmatched. The CDR3 is 15 residues long. Germline V gives CDR1 SGHTS, CDR2 YDEGEE. The chain's CDR3 is CASSFAGGAYNEQFF. In DNA form, the CDR3 reads TGTGCCAGCAGCTTTGCGGGAGGTGCCTACAATGAGCAGTTCTTC.

The rearrangement links TRBV25-1 to TRBJ2-3, with D possibly being TRBD1 (5 bases). The germline V and J ends were trimmed by 4 bases and 3 bases, with 11 bases remaining between them. The CDR3 sequence is 14 residues long. CDR1 is MGHDK and CDR2 is SYGVNS in the germline V gene. The CDR3 nucleotides are TGTGCCAGCAGTGGGTTGACAGCTACAGATACGCAGTATTTT. It encodes CASSGLTATDTQYF.

A word on this clone: One end of the junction does not line up with germline, which may come from a read error. V and J are TRBV7-3 and TRBJ1-1; tentative D call: TRBD1 (5 bases). This CDR3 contains 15 residues. Germline CDR1 reads SGHTA; CDR2 reads FQGTGA. The CDR3 nucleotides are TGTGCCAGCAGCTTAGGAGGGACGGTGAACGCTGAAGCTTTCTTT. The encoded protein is CASSLGGTVNAEAFF.

This sequence joins TRBV5-5 and TRBJ2-2; 7 nucleotides agree with TRBD1. The CDR3 has 15 amino acids. Trimming took 4 bases from V and 2 from J; bases not matched to a gene: 5. Looked up from germline, CDR1 is SGHKS and CDR2 is YYEKEE (reference sequence). CDR3 protein: CASSLGQPNTGELFF. In nucleotides, the CDR3 is TGTGCCAGCAGCCTGGGACAGCCTAACACCGGGGAGCTGTTTTTT.

This clone came up once. The chain links TRBV5-1 to TRBJ2-1; the D gene is possibly TRBD2 (6 bases). CDR3 size: 13 residues. From germline, CDR1 is SGHRS and CDR2 YFSETQ. V was clipped by 0 bases and J by 9 bases, with 10 bases between them. In DNA, the CDR3 is TGCGCCAGCAGCTTGGATCGGGGAGGTGAGCAGTTCTTC. It yields the protein CASSLDRGGEQFF.

The chain joins TRBV5-6 to TRBJ1-2; a weak D match, TRBD1 (6 bases). CDR3 length equals 15 residues. Trimming removed 0 bases at V and 5 bases at J, with 14 bases between. Germline loops: CDR1 SGHDT, CDR2 YYEEEE. The CDR3 loop reads CASSLGPGHLYGYTF. In nucleotides, the CDR3 is TGTGCCAGCAGCTTGGGACCGGGACACCTTTATGGCTACACCTTC.

The genes are TRBV6-7 and TRBJ2-5, with D possibly TRBD1 on 6 matching bases. TRBV6-7 is known as an ORF, though its function is uncertain. The V gene lost 2 bases and the J gene lost 4 bases, with 17 bases spanning the gap. The CDR3 totals 16 residues. The CDR3 protein is CASSYPYGTKVETQYF. CDR3 nucleotide sequence: TGTGCCAGCAGTTACCCCTACGGGACAAAAGTAGAGACCCAGTACTTC.

J is TRBJ2-7 and V is TRBV6-6; no firm D call. Germline V CDR1 and CDR2: MNHNY, SVGAGI (reference sequence). Trimming stripped 7 bases from V and 2 bases from J, with 21 bases between. This CDR3 is built from 16 residues. The CDR3 sequence: CASIHHLLSLPYEQYF. The CDR3 DNA sequence: TGTGCCAGCATTCACCACCTACTATCACTACCCTACGAGCAGTACTTC.

The rearrangement joins TRBV6-6 to TRBJ1-4, with D perhaps matching TRBD1 (6 bases). V was clipped by 7 bases and J by 0 bases, with 12 bases between them. The CDR3 totals 15 residues. Germline assignment: CDR1 MNHNY and CDR2 SVGAGI (reference sequence). CDR3 coding DNA: TGTGCCAGCACTGAACAGGGTTCAACTAATGAAAAACTGTTTTTT. It is translated as CASTEQGSTNEKLFF.

V usage is TRBV10-3 and J usage is TRBJ2-3; unclear D gene. The length of the CDR3 is 13 residues. Per the germline V gene, CDR1 is ENHRY and CDR2 is SYGVKD. V lost 2 bases, J lost 0 bases, and 3 bases lay in between. The CDR3: CAISETSTDTQYF. The CDR3 DNA is TGTGCCATCAGTGAGACTAGCACAGATACGCAGTATTTT.

The chain joins TRBV7-2 to TRBJ1-4, with 10 bases matching TRBD1. Trimming at V came to 11 bases and at J to 7 bases, leaving 10 bases not matched to a gene. The CDR3 extends over 14 amino acids. The germline gives CDR1 SGHTA, CDR2 FQGNSA. The CDR3 reads CASTRDRGGEKLFF. The CDR3 bases are TGTGCCTCGACCCGGGACAGGGGCGGTGAAAAACTGTTTTTT.

The chain links TRBV11-1 to TRBJ2-7; 7 bases fit TRBD2. CDR1 is SGHAT and CDR2 is FQDESV in the germline V gene (reference sequence). This CDR3 is 18 amino acids long. V lost 5 bases, J lost 0 bases, and 16 bases stayed unmatched. CDR3 region: CASSIQSPLGGDSYEQYF. The CDR3 coding sequence is TGTGCCAGCAGCATACAGTCCCCTTTGGGGGGGGACTCCTACGAGCAGTACTTC.

This chain links TRBV5-1 with TRBJ2-5; D not certain. The CDR3 totals 14 residues. Trimming shortened V by 5 bases and J by 5 bases, and 16 bases separated the two germline ends. Germline CDR1 SGHRS, CDR2 YFSETQ. The CDR3 here is CASRPGSSLETQYF. The CDR3 region has the DNA TGCGCCAGCAGGCCCGGTTCTAGTCTCGAGACCCAGTACTTC.

The chain uses TRBV11-3 and TRBJ2-5, with a possible D match to TRBD2 (6 bases). The CDR3 runs 13 residues. CDR1 and CDR2 (germline): SGHNT, YENEEA. Trimming removed 5 bases at V and 4 bases at J, with 11 bases between. CDR3 region: CASSPRGGETQYF. CDR3 in DNA: TGTGCCAGCAGCCCGAGGGGAGGAGAGACCCAGTACTTC. Supplemented by reference TRBV11-3 and TRBJ2-5, the full variable domain reads EAGVVQSPRYKIIEKKQPVAFWCNPISGHNTLYWYLQNLGQGPELLIRYENEEAVDDSQLPKDRFSAERLKGVDSTLKIQPAELGDSAVYLCASSPRGGETQYFGPGTRLLVL.